These 20 T cell receptor beta chains were sequenced from one sample in a study of OX40 agonist ivuxolimab in advanced cancers. The assay was immunoSEQ multiplex PCR, and TCRdb's table has in-frame clones only and misses some. The sample consists of over 75,000 clones, about nine tenths of them appearing once. The starting material was CD4+ or CD8+ T cells sorted from blood, obtained in a trial of the OX40 agonist ivuxolimab. Every receptor here comes from an adult with an advanced solid tumor such as melanoma, head and neck, liver or kidney cancer.

The rearrangement joins TRBV9 to TRBJ2-1; no firm D call. Trimming stripped 3 bases from V and 5 bases from J, with 3 bases between. Germline lookup yields CDR1 SGDLS and CDR2 YYNGEE. The CDR3 has 11 residues. CDR3 loop: CASSGNNEQFF. The CDR3 DNA reads as TGTGCCAGCAGCGGCAACAATGAGCAGTTCTTC.

The V call is TRBV19, the J call TRBJ2-1; possibly TRBD2 for D (6 bases). V was cut by 8 bases and J by 7 bases, with 27 bases left in between. Germline V gene sequence: CDR1 LNHDA, CDR2 SQIVND (reference sequence). The CDR3 is made up of 17 amino acids. Here the CDR3 reads CASSSSGVLTELNEQFF. Written as DNA, the CDR3 is TGTGCCAGTTCCAGCTCGGGGGTATTGACAGAACTTAATGAGCAGTTCTTC.

The chain employs TRBV4-3 and TRBJ2-5, with D possibly TRBD1 on 6 matching bases. V dropped 0 bases and J dropped 5 bases, with 13 bases sitting between them. This CDR3 is 15 amino acids long. Germline CDR1 and CDR2: LGHNA and YSLEER. The CDR3 sequence is CASSQDLRQEETQYF. The CDR3 DNA reads TGCGCCAGCAGCCAAGATCTTAGACAGGAGGAGACCCAGTACTTC.

The chain couples TRBV5-1 to TRBJ2-5, with 8 bases matching TRBD1. Germline V gene data show CDR1 as SGHRS and CDR2 as YFSETQ. This CDR3 has 15 residues. With 3 bases clipped from V and 2 bases from J, the junction kept 6 bases outside the gene matches. Here the CDR3 reads CASSSGQGEQETQYF. The CDR3 DNA follows: TGCGCCAGCAGCTCCGGACAGGGAGAACAAGAGACCCAGTACTTC.

In nucleotides, the CDR3 is TGTGCCAGCAGTTCGACTAGCACAGATACGCAGTATTTT. Protein: CASSSTSTDTQYF. The V gene is TRBV28, the J gene TRBJ2-3; unclear D gene. Trimming pared 4 bases from V and 0 bases from J, leaving 5 bases between. Germline V lookup: CDR1 MDHEN, CDR2 SYDVKM. This CDR3 region has 13 residues.

The chain links TRBV6-1 to TRBJ1-1, with TRBD1 as a possible D gene (6 bases). The ends were cut back, 7 bases at V and 0 bases at J, with 12 bases in the middle. The length of the CDR3 is 14 residues. The germline V gene has CDR1 MNHNS and CDR2 SASEGT. CDR3 nucleotides: TGTGCCAGCATAATAGACAGGATGAACACTGAAGCTTTCTTT. It codes for CASIIDRMNTEAFF.

This chain connects TRBV7-8 to TRBJ2-7; the D gene is possibly TRBD2 (6 bases). Trimming left V 2 bases short and J 4 bases short, with 18 bases between. The V gene's germline CDR1 is SGHVS and CDR2 FQNEAQ. The CDR3 is 16 residues long. CDR3 loop: CASSLSSGGDLYEQYF. In DNA form, the CDR3 reads TGTGCCAGCAGCTTAAGTTCGGGCGGGGATCTATACGAGCAGTACTTC.

This rearrangement joins TRBV7-9 to TRBJ2-5, with a possible D match to TRBD1 (5 bases). Trimming stripped 5 bases from V and 4 bases from J, with 11 bases between. Germline lookup yields CDR1 SEHNR and CDR2 FQNEAQ (reference sequence). The CDR3 has 13 amino acids. In DNA, the CDR3 is TGTGCCAGCAGCCGAGCAGGGCGAGAGACCCAGTACTTC. As protein: CASSRAGRETQYF.

The genes are TRBV7-9 and TRBJ2-2; 8 nucleotides agree with TRBD1. Germline CDR1 reads SEHNR; CDR2 reads FQNEAQ (reference sequence). V was clipped by 5 bases and J by 5 bases; unmatched bases: 7. There are 15 residues in the CDR3. The CDR3 DNA follows: TGTGCCAGCAGCCTACGACAGGGGAAAACCGGGGAGCTGTTTTTT. It translates to CASSLRQGKTGELFF.

V and J are TRBV28 and TRBJ2-5, with 8 bases lining up with TRBD1. Per the germline V gene, CDR1 is MDHEN and CDR2 is SYDVKM. CDR3 length equals 15 residues. After removal of 11 bases from V and 5 bases from J, the junction contained 16 bases not matched to a gene. CDR3 DNA sequence: TGTGCCTGCCGACCGGGACAGGCAGGATTGGAGACCCAGTACTTC. This encodes CACRPGQAGLETQYF. Full variable domain (rest looked up from reference TRBV28 and TRBJ2-5): DVKVTQSSRYLVKRTGEKVFLECVQDMDHENMFWYRQDPGLGLRLIYFSYDVKMKEKGDIPEGYSVSREKKERFSLILESASTNQTSMYLCACRPGQAGLETQYFGPGTRLLVL.

This chain joins TRBV18 and TRBJ2-6; TRBD1 matches 10 bases. CDR1 and CDR2 (germline): KGHSH, LQKENI. The CDR3 contains 18 residues. The trim removed 6 bases at V and 1 base at J, leaving 9 bases unmatched. The CDR3 DNA reads TGTGCCAGCTCGCCCACCGGGACAGGGGTATCTGGGGCCAACGTCCTGACTTTC. Amino acid sequence: CASSPTGTGVSGANVLTF.

This clone is a singleton in its sample. This rearrangement joins TRBV7-6 to TRBJ2-1, with no clear D. The germline V gene encodes CDR1 SGHVS and CDR2 FNYEAQ. Deletions cut 0 bases from V and 8 bases from J, with 8 bases between. This CDR3 comprises 13 residues. This CDR3 is CASSLAISHEQFF. CDR3 coding DNA: TGTGCCAGCAGCTTAGCGATCTCCCATGAGCAGTTCTTC. Using reference TRBV7-6 and TRBJ2-1 for the parts outside the CDR3, the full variable domain is GAGVSQSPRYKVTKRGQDVALRCDPISGHVSLYWYRQALGQGPEFLTYFNYEAQQDKSGLPNDRFSAERPEGSISTLTIQRTEQRDSAMYRCASSLAISHEQFFGPGTRLTVL.

The chain is built from TRBV2 and TRBJ1-4; D unclear. This CDR3 has 12 amino acids. V shed 7 bases and J shed 7 bases, with 10 bases lying between them. The germline gives CDR1 SNHLY, CDR2 FYNNEI. The CDR3 region is CASIRRGEKLFF. DNA for the CDR3: TGTGCCAGCATCCGGAGAGGTGAAAAACTGTTTTTT.

This rearrangement joins TRBV28 to TRBJ1-6, with 10 bases aligning to TRBD1. This CDR3 comprises 16 residues. With V trimmed by 6 bases and J by 4 bases, 6 bases remained unmatched. From germline, CDR1 is MDHEN and CDR2 SYDVKM. The CDR3 loop reads CASRASDRGYNSPLHF. In DNA form, the CDR3 reads TGTGCCAGCAGAGCTTCGGACAGGGGGTATAATTCACCCCTCCACTTT.

About this clone itself: Other nucleotide sequences from this sample produce the same CDR3. The V gene is TRBV7-9, the J gene TRBJ2-7, with a possible D match to TRBD2 (6 bases). V lost 3 bases to trimming and J lost 4 bases, with 10 bases between them. The CDR3 covers 13 residues. CDR1 SEHNR and CDR2 FQNEAQ come from the germline V gene (reference sequence). This CDR3 is CASSFVGTYEQYF. The DNA for the CDR3 is TGTGCCAGCAGCTTTGTCGGGACTTACGAGCAGTACTTC.

This CDR3 is CASSLGLADTDTQYF. Here the CDR3 DNA reads TGTGCCAGCAGCTTGGGTCTAGCGGACACAGATACGCAGTATTTT. V usage is TRBV5-4 and J usage is TRBJ2-3; 7 bases match TRBD2. Germline CDR1 reads SGHNT; CDR2 reads YYREEE (reference sequence). V shed 0 bases, J shed 2 bases, and the junction held 3 bases outside the gene matches. The CDR3 loop spans 15 amino acids.

This chain joins TRBV2 and TRBJ2-5, with D possibly being TRBD1 or TRBD2 (7 bases each). Germline lookup yields CDR1 SNHLY and CDR2 FYNNEI. Trimming removed 2 bases at V and 5 bases at J, with 15 bases between. This CDR3 has 15 residues. CDR3 residues: CASSELDRRGETQYF. CDR3 bases: TGTGCCAGCAGTGAATTGGACAGGCGGGGGGAGACCCAGTACTTC.

The genes are TRBV7-2 and TRBJ1-1, with D tentatively TRBD1 (6 bases). The CDR3 has 15 residues. Germline V CDR1 and CDR2: SGHTA, FQGNSA. Trimming took off 5 bases at V and 1 base at J, with 14 bases between the two ends. The CDR3 is CASSPQPGANTEAFF. The CDR3, as DNA: TGTGCCAGCAGCCCCCAGCCAGGGGCGAACACTGAAGCTTTCTTT.

The CDR3 bases are TGTGCCAGCAGCTTGCGACAGGGGTTACGCAATGAGCAGTTCTTC. It yields the protein CASSLRQGLRNEQFF. V usage is TRBV7-6 and J usage is TRBJ2-1, with 8 bases matching TRBD1. Germline assignment: CDR1 SGHVS and CDR2 FNYEAQ. This CDR3 has 15 residues. V lost 3 bases to trimming and J lost 6 bases; unmatched junction nucleotides: 7.

The V and J genes are TRBV19 and TRBJ2-1, with TRBD2 as a possible D gene (5 bases). Germline loops: CDR1 LNHDA, CDR2 SQIVND (reference sequence). Trimming took 4 bases from V and 8 from J, leaving 15 bases between them. The CDR3 covers 14 residues. The DNA for the CDR3 is TGTGCCAGTAGTAGATACGGGATTAACTATGAGCAGTTCTTC. It yields the protein CASSRYGINYEQFF.